These 7 T cell receptor beta chains came from one sample sequenced in a study of molecular identifiers for immune sequencing clone quantification. TCRdb ran MiXCR on the PCR reads and lists one entry per CDR3 protein. Of approximately 670,000 distinct CDR3 sequences listed, about 20% are singletons. The specimen sequenced was naive CD8+ T cells from blood, with Jurkat cell RNA spiked in. Stated subset: FACS-sorted CD8+CD4-CCR7+CD45RA+ naive T cells. Receptors originate from a human donor in good health. Some libraries in this study had Jurkat cell RNA spiked in.

Worth noting for this clonotype: This may be a read error: a much more frequent sequence differs by one nucleotide. The chain joins TRBV30 to TRBJ2-1; perhaps D is TRBD1 or TRBD2 (5 bases each). CDR3 length: 13 residues. Germline loops: CDR1 GTSNPN, CDR2 SVGIG (reference sequence). CDR3 region: CAWSRGTLDERFF. CDR3 DNA sequence: TGTGCCTGGAGTAGAGGGACGTTGGATGAGCGGTTCTTC.

This clonotype was seen many times. The chain couples TRBV29-1 to TRBJ2-7; D not certain. The CDR3 contains 12 residues. Germline V gene data show CDR1 as SQVTM and CDR2 as ANQGSEA. Trimming took 1 base from V and 7 from J, leaving 11 bases between them. As DNA, the CDR3 is TGCAGCGTTGAAGGAAGACCGGCGGAGCAGTACTTC. Amino acid sequence: CSVEGRPAEQYF.

This clonotype was observed a few times. This chain uses TRBV4-3 with TRBJ1-2, with D perhaps matching TRBD1 (6 bases). The germline V gene has CDR1 LGHNA and CDR2 YSLEER. Trimming took off 5 bases at V and 2 bases at J, with 9 bases between the two ends. This CDR3 region has 13 residues. The chain's CDR3 is CASSTDSNYGYTF. CDR3 bases: TGCGCCAGCAGCACGGACAGCAACTATGGCTACACCTTC.

This clonotype has a handful of counts. This chain joins TRBV13 and TRBJ2-5; maybe TRBD1 (8 bases). The CDR3 contains 14 residues. CDR1 PRHDT and CDR2 FYEKMQ come from the germline V gene (reference sequence). Between the trimmed V and J ends, which lost 5 bases and 5 bases, there was a span of 15 bases. CDR3 amino acids: CASSTGGGLETQYF. The CDR3 DNA reads TGTGCCAGCAGCACAGGGGGGGGGCTGGAGACCCAGTACTTC.

As concerns this clonotype: One junction end disagrees with the germline gene, perhaps due to a read error. The V and J genes are TRBV7-9 and TRBJ2-7; the D is unclear. The CDR3 is made up of 14 amino acids. Germline V lookup: CDR1 SEHNR, CDR2 FQNEAQ (reference sequence). CDR3 nucleotides: TGTGCCAGCAGCTTAGGTCAAAGCTCCTACGGGCAGTACTTC. Translation: CASSLGQSSYGQYF.

This clonotype has ten or more counts. This chain connects TRBV12-3 or TRBV12-4 to TRBJ1-5, with D maybe TRBD1 (5 bases). The CDR3 totals 14 residues. V lost 5 bases and J lost 3, with 11 bases in between. The CDR3 sequence: CASSPDRSNQPQHF. The CDR3, as DNA: TGTGCCAGCAGTCCCGACAGATCCAATCAGCCCCAGCATTTT.

CDR3 nucleotide sequence: TGTGCCATCAGTCCAACCCCCCCAGGGGGGCAACTGTCTTCGGGCTACACCTTC. Protein product: CAISPTPPGGQLSSGYTF. V is TRBV10-3 and J is TRBJ1-2, with 7 positions matching TRBD1. Germline trimming cut 5 bases from V and 8 bases from J; bases unmatched to any gene: 23. This CDR3 spans 18 amino acids. Germline V gives CDR1 ENHRY, CDR2 SYGVKD.